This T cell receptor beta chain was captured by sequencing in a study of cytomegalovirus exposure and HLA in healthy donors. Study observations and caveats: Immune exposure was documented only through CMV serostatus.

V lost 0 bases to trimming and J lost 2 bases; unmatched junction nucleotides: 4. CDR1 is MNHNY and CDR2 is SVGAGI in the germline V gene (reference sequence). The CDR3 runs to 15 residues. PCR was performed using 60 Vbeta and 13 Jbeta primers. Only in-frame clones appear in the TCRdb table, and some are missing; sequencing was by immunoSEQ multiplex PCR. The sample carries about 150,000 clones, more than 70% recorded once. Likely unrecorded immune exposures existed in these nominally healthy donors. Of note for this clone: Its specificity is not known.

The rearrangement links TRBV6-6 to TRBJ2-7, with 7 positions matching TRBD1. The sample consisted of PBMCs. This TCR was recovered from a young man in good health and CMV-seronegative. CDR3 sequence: CASSYSVQGAYEQYF. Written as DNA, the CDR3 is TGTGCCAGCAGTTACTCGGTCCAGGGGGCCTACGAGCAGTACTTC.